This T cell receptor beta chain was identified in a study of blood T cell repertoires in COVID-19. V lost 0 bases to trimming and J lost 0 bases, with 12 bases between them. From germline, CDR1 is GTSNPN and CDR2 SVGIG (reference sequence). There are 15 residues in the CDR3. Assay used: immunoSEQ multiplex PCR; TCRdb lists only in-frame clones, some missing. The table lists around 87,000 clones, approximately 90% of them singletons, with over 7% in the top ten. The chain is built from TRBV30 and TRBJ2-7; no clear D gene. The clonotype originates from a man aged 50 to 59 with acute or convalescent COVID-19. Input material: peripheral blood. The CDR3 sequence is CAWSVVDGSSYEQYF. The CDR3 DNA reads TGTGCCTGGAGTGTAGTTGACGGGTCCTCCTACGAGCAGTACTTC.